The 17 T cell receptor beta chains reported below all come from one sample, sequenced in a study of post-analysis software for immune sequencing data. Whole-study results and caveats: Five TRBV segments were more frequent in patients than controls; TRBV5-6, TRBV5-1 and TRBV20-1 belonged to this group.

Their cognate antigens are unknown. Included in the TCR beta cDNA libraries were unique molecular identifiers. MiXCR was run by TCRdb on the PCR reads, yielding one entry per CDR3 protein. The top ten hold roughly 4.4% of the sample, which has 820,000 or so distinct CDR3 sequences, approximately 53% seen once. The sample taken for sequencing was blood. These receptors were obtained from a girl aged 5-17 years with multiple sclerosis.

This clonotype has ten or more counts. This chain uses TRBV7-2 with TRBJ1-2; 11 bases match TRBD1. Per germline, CDR1 SGHTA and CDR2 FQGNSA. This CDR3 has 13 amino acids. V gave up 5 bases and J gave up 8 bases; unmatched junction bases: 4. CDR3 in DNA: TGTGCCAGCAGCCCGCGGACAGGGGGCGGCTACACCTTC. Translating gives CASSPRTGGGYTF.

The rearrangement links TRBV20-1 to TRBJ2-3; D is possibly TRBD1 (6 bases). The CDR3 is made up of 16 amino acids. In germline, CDR1 is DFQATT, CDR2 SNEGSKA (reference sequence). Trimming removed 6 bases at V and 0 bases at J, with 19 bases between. The CDR3: CSAPPGHRTSTDTQYF. For the CDR3, the DNA is TGCAGTGCCCCACCGGGACATCGAACTAGCACAGATACGCAGTATTTT.

With respect to this clonotype: A junction boundary mismatches the germline segment, possibly from a read error. J is TRBJ2-3 and V is TRBV29-1, with 7 positions matching TRBD2. This CDR3 region has 15 residues. The V gene's germline CDR1 is SQVTM and CDR2 ANQGSEA. The CDR3 spells CSVEGAAGPRDTQYF. DNA of the CDR3: TGCAGCGTGGAAGGGGCAGCGGGGCCTAGGGATACGCAGTATTTT.

The V call is TRBV5-1, the J call TRBJ2-1; weak D call: TRBD1 (5 bases). The CDR3 sequence is 13 residues long. V lost 0 bases and J lost 6, with 7 bases in between. Germline V gene data show CDR1 as SGHRS and CDR2 as YFSETQ. The CDR3 sequence is CASSLEGVNEQFF. CDR3 in DNA: TGCGCCAGCAGCTTGGAAGGGGTCAATGAGCAGTTCTTC.

The DNA of the CDR3 is TGTGCCAGCAGCTATAAGGGGGGGTCGGGCACTGAAGCTTTCTTT. Its protein is CASSYKGGSGTEAFF. The V and J genes are TRBV7-3 and TRBJ1-1; possible D gene TRBD1, 6 bases. The germline CDR1 and CDR2 sequences are SGHTA and FQGTGA. Trimming shortened V by 4 bases and J by 4 bases, and 16 bases separated the two germline ends. The CDR3 runs 15 residues. Combining the CDR3 with reference TRBV7-3 and TRBJ1-1 gives the whole variable domain GAGVSQTPSNKVTEKGKYVELRCDPISGHTALYWYRQSLGQGPEFLIYFQGTGAADDSGLPNDRFFAVRPEGSVSTLKIQRTERGDSAVYLCASSYKGGSGTEAFFGQGTRLTVV.

V is TRBV10-1 and J is TRBJ2-7; D is uncertain. Trimming removed 4 bases at V and 9 bases at J, with 16 bases between. The CDR3 loop spans 13 amino acids. Germline CDR1 is WNHNN and CDR2 is SYGVQD (reference sequence). CDR3 sequence (DNA): TGCGCCAGCAGTGCCGCGACCCCATCCCGGCAGTACTTC. Its translation is CASSAATPSRQYF.

V usage is TRBV9 and J usage is TRBJ2-5; possibly TRBD1 or TRBD2 for D (6 bases each). There are 13 residues in the CDR3. Trimming left V 2 bases short and J 11 bases short, with 16 bases between. Germline lookup yields CDR1 SGDLS and CDR2 YYNGEE. CDR3 sequence: CASSVVGGGEQYF. The CDR3 DNA reads TGTGCCAGCAGCGTCGTAGGGGGAGGTGAGCAGTACTTC. Based on the CDR3 plus reference TRBV9 and TRBJ2-5, the full variable domain is DSGVTQTPKHLITATGQRVTLRCSPRSGDLSVYWYQQSLDQGLQFLIQYYNGEERAKGNILERFSAQQFPDLHSELNLSSLELGDSALYFCASSVVGGGEQYFGPGTRLLVL.

The CDR3 reads CASSQDRGSQRGTQYF. The CDR3, as DNA: TGTGCCAGCAGCCAAGATCGAGGGTCCCAAAGAGGGACCCAGTACTTC. This chain uses TRBV3-1 with TRBJ2-7, with a weak D call TRBD2 (5 bases). The J call is in doubt because the DNA end fits TRBJ2-5 better. Germline-derived CDR1 and CDR2 are LGHDT and YNNKEL (reference sequence). This CDR3 has 16 residues.

The chain joins TRBV20-1 to TRBJ2-7; TRBD2 aligns across 10 bases. The tail of the sequence fits TRBJ2-5 better, so the J call may be wrong. This CDR3 region has 15 residues. Per germline, CDR1 DFQATT and CDR2 SNEGSKA (reference sequence). The CDR3 reads CSAPVLAGGGETQYF. In DNA, the CDR3 is TGCAGTGCACCCGTCTTAGCGGGAGGCGGTGAGACCCAGTACTTC.

The rearrangement links TRBV5-1 to TRBJ2-5, with D perhaps matching TRBD1 (5 bases). The CDR3 consists of 13 residues. Germline V lookup: CDR1 SGHRS, CDR2 YFSETQ. Between the trimmed V and J ends, which lost 3 bases and 3 bases, there was a span of 9 bases. DNA of the CDR3: TGCGCCAGCAGCTCCCTGACAGAAGAGACCCAGTACTTC. Its translation is CASSSLTEETQYF. The full variable domain, rest sourced from reference TRBV5-1 and TRBJ2-5, is KAGVTQTPRYLIKTRGQQVTLSCSPISGHRSVSWYQQTPGQGLQFLFEYFSETQRNKGNFPGRFSGRQFSNSRSEMNVSTLELGDSALYLCASSSLTEETQYFGPGTRLLVL.

The rearrangement uses TRBV7-2 and TRBJ2-7; TRBD1 matches 9 bases. Losses at the gene ends were 5 bases for V and 6 bases for J; bases not matched to a gene: 20. Germline V gene lookup returns CDR1 SGHTA and CDR2 FQGNSA. The CDR3 spans 18 residues. The CDR3 nucleotides are TGTGCCAGCAGCCAACGACTCGGGGTTAAACAGGGGGCGTTCGAGCAGTACTTC. Residues: CASSQRLGVKQGAFEQYF. Based on the CDR3 plus reference TRBV7-2 and TRBJ2-7, the full variable domain is GAGVSQSPSNKVTEKGKDVELRCDPISGHTALYWYRQSLGQGLEFLIYFQGNSAPDKSGLPSDRFSAERTGGSVSTLTIQRTQQEDSAVYLCASSQRLGVKQGAFEQYFGPGTRLTVT.

V usage is TRBV15 and J usage is TRBJ2-3; D might be TRBD1 or TRBD2, each matching 5 bases. In germline, CDR1 is LNHNV, CDR2 YYDKDF (reference sequence). The CDR3 loop spans 13 amino acids. Deletions cut 8 bases from V and 0 bases from J, with 9 bases between. The CDR3 here is CATRDPSTDTQYF. DNA of the CDR3: TGTGCCACCCGGGACCCGAGCACAGATACGCAGTATTTT.

This clonotype was observed a handful of times. The rearrangement joins TRBV7-2 to TRBJ2-7, with 10 positions matching TRBD1. With 6 bases clipped from V and 7 bases from J, the junction kept 9 bases outside the gene matches. CDR3 size: 14 residues. Germline-derived CDR1 and CDR2 are SGHTA and FQGNSA. The CDR3 protein is CASSSGTGVGEQYF. The CDR3 DNA follows: TGTGCCAGCAGTTCCGGGACAGGGGTAGGGGAGCAGTACTTC.

This clonotype was detected only a few times. The chain combines TRBV3-1 with TRBJ1-1; TRBD1 might be the D (5 bases). Germline-derived CDR1 and CDR2 are LGHDT and YNNKEL (reference sequence). Trimming stripped 4 bases from V and 5 bases from J, with 11 bases between. This CDR3 has 13 residues. CDR3 in amino acids: CASSRNGGTEAFF. CDR3 nucleotide sequence: TGTGCCAGCAGCCGTAACGGGGGGACTGAAGCTTTCTTT.

V is TRBV7-6 and J is TRBJ2-1; D is uncertain. The CDR3 runs to 12 residues. CDR1 is SGHVS and CDR2 is FNYEAQ in the germline V gene. The V and J ends lost 0 bases and 8 bases respectively, with 5 bases between them. The CDR3 nucleotides are TGTGCCAGCAGCTTAGCGAACGATGAGCAGTTCTTC. Amino acids: CASSLANDEQFF.

Comments on this clonotype: This may stem from a read error, because a much larger clone lies one nucleotide away. This chain links TRBV10-3 with TRBJ2-7, with no clear D. The CDR3 is 11 residues long. The germline gives CDR1 ENHRY, CDR2 SYGVKD. Deletions cut 6 bases from V and 0 bases from J, with 3 bases between. The CDR3 bases are TGTGCCATCAGCAACTCCTACGAGCAGTACTTC. Encoded protein: CAISNSYEQYF.

This clonotype was seen a few times. The rearrangement links TRBV11-2 to TRBJ2-4; D tentatively reads TRBD1 or TRBD2 (5 bases each). This CDR3 has 16 amino acids. V lost 6 bases to trimming and J lost 0 bases, with 15 bases between them. The germline V gene encodes CDR1 SGHAT and CDR2 FQNNGV. The CDR3: CASRQPGRRAKNIQYF. Here the CDR3 DNA reads TGTGCCAGCAGACAACCGGGACGAAGAGCCAAAAACATTCAGTACTTC.